One and the same sample provided the 11 T cell receptor beta chains below, sequenced in a study of T cell responses to AZD1222 COVID-19 vaccine. Here immunoSEQ multiplex PCR was the method, and the copy in TCRdb shows in-frame clones only, minus some. The data show 85,000 to 90,000 clones, about 92% seen once. This specimen consisted of peripheral blood, obtained 28 days after the second AZD1222 dose. The receptors originated from an adult who received the AZD1222 COVID-19 vaccine.

This chain links TRBV5-1 with TRBJ1-1; the match to TRBD1 covers 7 bases. Looked up from germline, CDR1 is SGHRS and CDR2 is YFSETQ. Trimming took 4 bases from V and 2 from J; bases not matched to a gene: 8. The CDR3 loop spans 15 amino acids. For the CDR3, the DNA is TGCGCCAGCAGCAATACCGGGACAGTAAACACTGAAGCTTTCTTT. As protein: CASSNTGTVNTEAFF. Filled out from reference TRBV5-1 and TRBJ1-1, the complete variable domain reads KAGVTQTPRYLIKTRGQQVTLSCSPISGHRSVSWYQQTPGQGLQFLFEYFSETQRNKGNFPGRFSGRQFSNSRSEMNVSTLELGDSALYLCASSNTGTVNTEAFFGQGTRLTVV.

V is TRBV7-2 and J is TRBJ2-4; either TRBD1 or TRBD2 may supply D (5 bases each). Germline-derived CDR1 and CDR2 are SGHTA and FQGNSA. This CDR3 region has 12 residues. Trimming shortened V by 5 bases and J by 9 bases, and 11 bases separated the two germline ends. The DNA for the CDR3 is TGTGCCAGCAGCGAGGGACGAGCCATTCAGTACTTC. This codes for CASSEGRAIQYF.

As to this clone: In the same sample, other DNA sequences code for this CDR3. This rearrangement joins TRBV7-9 to TRBJ2-7; 7 bases fit TRBD1. J gave up 2 bases and V 1 base, and 2 bases lay outside the gene matches. CDR3 length equals 14 residues. Germline CDR1 reads SEHNR; CDR2 reads FQNEAQ (reference sequence). The CDR3 sequence is CASSLGTGTYEQYF. Written as DNA, the CDR3 is TGTGCCAGCAGCTTAGGGACAGGAACCTACGAGCAGTACTTC.

This chain uses TRBV5-8 with TRBJ1-2; tentative D call: TRBD1 (5 bases). The CDR3 is 13 amino acids. Trimming removed 2 bases at V and 4 bases at J, with 9 bases between. The germline gives CDR1 SGHTS, CDR2 YDEGEE. The CDR3 coding sequence is TGTGCCAGCAGCTTACAGGTTGGCTATGGCTACACCTTC. This encodes CASSLQVGYGYTF. Supplemented by reference TRBV5-8 and TRBJ1-2, the full variable domain reads EAGVTQSPTHLIKTRGQQATLRCSPISGHTSVYWYQQALGLGLQFLLWYDEGEERNRGNFPPRFSGRQFPNYSSELNVNALELEDSALYLCASSLQVGYGYTFGSGTRLTVV.

The chain couples TRBV7-9 to TRBJ2-6, with TRBD1 matching 9 bases. CDR3 length: 16 amino acids. Unmatched junction bases numbered 4, after V lost 7 bases and J lost 0 bases. Germline CDR1 reads SEHNR; CDR2 reads FQNEAQ (reference sequence). CDR3: CASTDRGNSGANVLTF. Here the CDR3 DNA reads TGTGCCAGCACGGACAGGGGAAACTCTGGGGCCAACGTCCTGACTTTC.

V and J are TRBV5-1 and TRBJ2-1, with TRBD1 as a possible D gene (6 bases). The V gene's germline CDR1 is SGHRS and CDR2 YFSETQ. The CDR3 contains 13 residues. V was trimmed by 5 bases and J by 9 bases, leaving 15 bases between them. The CDR3 region has the DNA TGCGCCAGCAGACCGCCGGACAGCCTTGAGCAGTTCTTC. As protein: CASRPPDSLEQFF.

The rearrangement uses TRBV6-5 and TRBJ1-5, with D tentatively TRBD1 (6 bases). V lost 5 bases to trimming and J lost 11 bases, with 22 bases between them. Germline loops: CDR1 MNHEY, CDR2 SVGAGI. The CDR3 has 15 residues. CDR3 DNA: TGTGCCAGCAGTCAATTGACAGGCCCTAAGGGGGCCCAGCATTTT. Amino acids: CASSQLTGPKGAQHF.

The chain couples TRBV2 to TRBJ1-5; 10 bases match TRBD1. CDR3 size: 17 residues. Germline V gene sequence: CDR1 SNHLY, CDR2 FYNNEI. V gave up 6 bases and J gave up 6 bases; unmatched junction bases: 14. The CDR3, as DNA: TGTGCCAGCAGAGACCGCTCCGGGACAGGGGTGGCTCAGCCCCAGCATTTT. It specifies CASRDRSGTGVAQPQHF.

This clone came up a few times. The chain has TRBV4-3 and TRBJ1-3; 7 bases agree with TRBD1. Germline assignment: CDR1 LGHNA and CDR2 YSLEER. This CDR3 contains 17 residues. V lost 0 bases to trimming and J lost 1 base; unmatched junction nucleotides: 6. The CDR3 bases are TGCGCCAGCAGCCAAGACTGGGGACAGCTTTCTGGAAACACCATATATTTT. Translation: CASSQDWGQLSGNTIYF.

This chain links TRBV7-9 with TRBJ2-2; the match to TRBD1 covers 7 bases. The CDR3 length is 14 residues. V shed 3 bases and J 9 bases; nucleotides not matched to a gene: 7. Germline V gives CDR1 SEHNR, CDR2 FQNEAQ (reference sequence). CDR3 amino acids: CASSLTGSSRELFF. The CDR3 bases are TGTGCCAGCAGCTTGACAGGGTCCAGTCGGGAGCTGTTTTTT.

The chain recombines TRBV10-1 with TRBJ1-1; 10 bases line up with TRBD1. There are 14 residues in the CDR3. Germline assignment: CDR1 WNHNN and CDR2 SYGVQD (reference sequence). Trimming took 6 bases from V and 6 from J; bases not matched to a gene: 7. The DNA of the CDR3 is TGCGCCAGCAGCGTGACCGGGACAGGGGCTGAAGCTTTCTTT. Protein sequence: CASSVTGTGAEAFF.